A selection of T cell receptor beta chains follows, all from one sample in a study of T cell responses to AZD1222 COVID-19 vaccine. The data were produced by immunoSEQ multiplex PCR, yet TCRdb's version contains in-frame clones alone and is incomplete. This sample yields 50,000 to 70,000 clones, of which about 88% are seen a single time; 6.9% belongs to the top ten. The sample was peripheral blood, taken 28 days after the second AZD1222 dose. All receptors come from an adult who received the AZD1222 COVID-19 vaccine. Both conserved end residues are part of each CDR3. D genes are given only for firm matches. Some rows mark clone size as missing; the rest say once, few, many or name a class of expanded clone.

cdr3_aa cdr3_nt v_call cdr3_length d_call j_call clone_size
CASSQGGQAYTDTQYF TGTGCCAGCAGCCAAGGGGGACAGGCCTACACAGATACGCAGTATTTT TRBV4-2 16 TRBD1 TRBJ2-3 -
CASSDPAKTQYF TGTGCCAGCAGTGACCCGGCAAAGACCCAGTACTTC TRBV25-1 12 - TRBJ2-5 -
CASSVGANLEEQYF TGTGCCAGCAGTGTCGGGGCGAATCTGGAAGAGCAGTACTTC TRBV2 14 - TRBJ2-7 once
CASRLQGNTEAFF TGTGCCAGCAGACTACAGGGGAACACTGAAGCTTTCTTT TRBV7-2 13 - TRBJ1-1 few
CASIKWGSGHNEQFF TGTGCCAGCATTAAATGGGGGTCCGGACACAATGAGCAGTTCTTC TRBV6-5 15 - TRBJ2-1 -
CASITHRSDTEAFF TGTGCCAGCATCACACACAGGTCGGACACTGAAGCTTTCTTT TRBV6-5 14 - TRBJ1-1 -
CASSTTSGSPYEQYF TGTGCCAGCAGCACAACCAGCGGGTCACCCTACGAGCAGTACTTC TRBV6-6 15 - TRBJ2-7 -
CAIQSGTEFYGYTF TGTGCCATCCAATCCGGGACGGAGTTTTATGGCTACACCTTC TRBV10-3 14 - TRBJ1-2 -
CASSLTATSGATDTQYF TGTGCCAGCAGCCTTACCGCGACTAGCGGGGCCACAGATACGCAGTATTTT TRBV14 17 TRBD2 TRBJ2-3 -
CASSQEPGVVADTQYF TGTGCCAGCAGCCAAGAACCGGGGGTGGTCGCAGATACGCAGTATTTT TRBV3-1/TRBV3-2 16 - TRBJ2-3 -
CASSLDPPPNEKLFF TGTGCCAGTAGTCTCGACCCCCCGCCTAATGAAAAACTGTTTTTT TRBV19 15 - TRBJ1-4 -
CASSPTGTTYEQYF TGTGCCAGCAGCCCGACAGGAACGACCTACGAGCAGTACTTC TRBV6-5 14 - TRBJ2-7 -
CASSLAGGVDWDTQYF TGCGCCAGCAGCTTGGCTGGGGGGGTGGATTGGGATACGCAGTATTTT TRBV5-1 16 TRBD2 TRBJ2-3 once
CASRSNRGGREKLFF TGTGCCAGTAGGAGCAACAGGGGAGGACGAGAAAAACTGTTTTTT TRBV19 15 TRBD1 TRBJ1-4 -
CASSRISGTRFMEQFF TGTGCCAGCAGCCGAATTAGCGGGACTCGGTTTATGGAGCAGTTCTTC TRBV11-2 16 TRBD2 TRBJ2-1 -
CASSVAGTGTYEQYF TGTGCCAGCAGCGTAGCCGGGACAGGGACCTACGAGCAGTACTTC TRBV9 15 TRBD1 TRBJ2-7 -
CASSDWDRGVNTEAFF TGTGCCAGCAGTGACTGGGACAGGGGGGTGAACACTGAAGCTTTCTTT TRBV2 16 TRBD1 TRBJ1-1 -
CASRQQGLNTEAFF TGTGCCAGCAGGCAACAGGGACTGAACACTGAAGCTTTCTTT TRBV2 14 - TRBJ1-1 -
CASSLGSGVLREKLFF TGTGCCAGCAGCTTAGGTTCGGGAGTACTGAGGGAAAAACTGTTTTTT TRBV7-2 16 - TRBJ1-4 -
CASSFTGGNNEQFF TGCGCCAGCAGCTTTACAGGGGGAAACAATGAGCAGTTCTTC TRBV5-1 14 TRBD1 TRBJ2-1 -
CASRSEEGFWNSPLHF TGTGCCAGTAGAAGTGAGGAGGGGTTTTGGAATTCACCCCTCCACTTT TRBV19 16 - TRBJ1-6 -
CASSPAASGGLSGTDTQYF TGTGCCAGCTCACCAGCGGCTAGCGGGGGGTTATCTGGCACAGATACGCAGTATTTT TRBV18 19 TRBD2 TRBJ2-3 -
CASRLGTSGTYEQYF TGTGCCAGCAGGCTCGGGACTAGCGGGACCTACGAGCAGTACTTC TRBV6-5 15 TRBD2 TRBJ2-7 -
CASSRLGTKTGSEQYF TGTGCCAGCAGCCGACTTGGGACGAAGACAGGTAGCGAGCAGTACTTC TRBV9 16 - TRBJ2-7 -
CASSYSPAPNEKLFF TGTGCCAGCAGTTACTCACCAGCACCGAATGAAAAACTGTTTTTT TRBV6-5 15 - TRBJ1-4 -
CASTWAGTSGNTIYF TGTGCCAGCACATGGGCCGGGACCTCTGGAAACACCATATATTTT TRBV5-8 15 - TRBJ1-3 -